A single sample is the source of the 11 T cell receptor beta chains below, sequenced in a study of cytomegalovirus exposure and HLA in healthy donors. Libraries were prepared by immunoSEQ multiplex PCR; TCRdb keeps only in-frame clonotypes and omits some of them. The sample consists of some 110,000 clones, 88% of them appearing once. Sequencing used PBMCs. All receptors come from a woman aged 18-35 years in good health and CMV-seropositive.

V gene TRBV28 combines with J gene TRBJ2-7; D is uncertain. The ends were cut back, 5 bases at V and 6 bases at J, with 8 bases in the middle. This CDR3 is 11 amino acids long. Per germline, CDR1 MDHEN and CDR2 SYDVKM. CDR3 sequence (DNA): TGTGCCAGCAGTCCCAACTTCGAGCAGTACTTC. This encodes CASSPNFEQYF. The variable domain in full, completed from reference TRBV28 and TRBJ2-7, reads DVKVTQSSRYLVKRTGEKVFLECVQDMDHENMFWYRQDPGLGLRLIYFSYDVKMKEKGDIPEGYSVSREKKERFSLILESASTNQTSMYLCASSPNFEQYFGPGTRLTVT.

CDR3 residues: CASSLDRTGALGAQHF. As DNA, the CDR3 is TGTGCCAGCAGTTTGGACCGGACAGGGGCTTTGGGGGCCCAGCATTTT. The chain recombines TRBV28 with TRBJ1-5, with 9 bases identical to TRBD1. Trimming took 3 bases from V and 11 from J; bases not matched to a gene: 14. CDR1 and CDR2 from the germline V gene are MDHEN and SYDVKM. The CDR3 sequence is 16 residues long.

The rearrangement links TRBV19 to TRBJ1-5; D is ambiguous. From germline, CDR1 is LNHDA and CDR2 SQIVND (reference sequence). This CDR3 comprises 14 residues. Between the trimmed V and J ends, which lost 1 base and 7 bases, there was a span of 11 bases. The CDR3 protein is CASSIVQYRQPQHF. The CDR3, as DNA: TGTGCCAGTAGTATAGTCCAATATCGGCAGCCCCAGCATTTT.

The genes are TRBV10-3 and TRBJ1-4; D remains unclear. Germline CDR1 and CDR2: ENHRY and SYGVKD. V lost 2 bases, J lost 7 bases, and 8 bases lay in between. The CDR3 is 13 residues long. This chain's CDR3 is CAISEGEAEKLFF. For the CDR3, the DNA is TGTGCCATCAGTGAGGGGGAGGCTGAAAAACTGTTTTTT.

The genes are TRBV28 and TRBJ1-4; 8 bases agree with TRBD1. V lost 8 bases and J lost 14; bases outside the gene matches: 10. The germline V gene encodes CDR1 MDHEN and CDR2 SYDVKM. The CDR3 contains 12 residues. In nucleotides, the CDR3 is TGTGCCAGCTTCCAGGGGGCCGAAGCTCTGTTTTTT. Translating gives CASFQGAEALFF.

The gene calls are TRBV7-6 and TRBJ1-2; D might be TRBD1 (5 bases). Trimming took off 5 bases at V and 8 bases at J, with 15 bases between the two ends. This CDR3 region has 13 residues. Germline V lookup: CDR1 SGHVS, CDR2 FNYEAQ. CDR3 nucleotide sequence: TGTGCCAGCAGCAACACAGGCCCCGGAGGCTACACCTTC. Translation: CASSNTGPGGYTF.

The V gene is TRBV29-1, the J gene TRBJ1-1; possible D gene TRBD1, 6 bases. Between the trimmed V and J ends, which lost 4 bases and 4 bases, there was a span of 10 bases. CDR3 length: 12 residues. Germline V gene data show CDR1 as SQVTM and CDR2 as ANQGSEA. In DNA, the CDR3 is TGCAGCGTTGCGGACAGCTTCACTGAAGCTTTCTTT. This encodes CSVADSFTEAFF.

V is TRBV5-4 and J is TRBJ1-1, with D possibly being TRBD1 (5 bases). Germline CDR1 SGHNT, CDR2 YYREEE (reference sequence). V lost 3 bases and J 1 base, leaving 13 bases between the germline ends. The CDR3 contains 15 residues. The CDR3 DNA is TGTGCCAGCAGCTGGGGCGGTTCAGGGAACACTGAAGCTTTCTTT. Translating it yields CASSWGGSGNTEAFF.

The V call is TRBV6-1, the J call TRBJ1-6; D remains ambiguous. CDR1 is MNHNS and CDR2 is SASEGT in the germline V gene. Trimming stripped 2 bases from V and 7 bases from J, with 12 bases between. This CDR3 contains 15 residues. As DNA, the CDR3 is TGTGCCAGCAGTGAACGGATCAGGCCAAATTCACCCCTCCACTTT. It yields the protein CASSERIRPNSPLHF.

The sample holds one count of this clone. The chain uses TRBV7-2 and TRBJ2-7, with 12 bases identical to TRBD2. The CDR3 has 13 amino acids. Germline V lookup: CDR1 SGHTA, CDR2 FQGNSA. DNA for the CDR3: TGTGCCAGCAGCTTAGGACTAGCGGGGGTCCCAAGCGTC. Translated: CASSLGLAGVPSV.

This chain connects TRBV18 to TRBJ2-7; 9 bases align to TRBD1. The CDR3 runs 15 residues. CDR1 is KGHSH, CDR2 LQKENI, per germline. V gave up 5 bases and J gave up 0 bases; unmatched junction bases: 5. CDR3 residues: CASSSPGQGSYEQYV. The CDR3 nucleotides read TGTGCCAGCTCATCTCCGGGACAGGGCTCCTACGAGCAGTACGTC.